The source of this T cell receptor beta chain is a study of blood T cell repertoires in COVID-19. Sequencing was performed with immunoSEQ multiplex PCR; in TCRdb, only in-frame clones are kept and a portion is missing. Here the sample spans around 72,000 clones, 88% being singletons. Trimming shortened V by 6 bases and J by 3 bases, and 15 bases separated the two germline ends. CDR1 and CDR2 (germline): SGHNT, YYREEE (reference sequence). CDR3 length: 15 residues. The sequence derives from a woman in her sixties or seventies with acute or convalescent COVID-19. V gene TRBV5-4 combines with J gene TRBJ1-4; D ambiguous. The sample taken for sequencing was peripheral blood. CDR3 residues: CASKKGGAANEKLFF. CDR3 sequence (DNA): TGTGCCAGCAAAAAAGGAGGCGCCGCTAATGAAAAACTGTTTTTT.